This passage covers 18 T cell receptor beta chains from one sample sequenced in a study of patients and donors after allogeneic stem cell transplantation. MiXCR, applied by TCRdb to the RT-PCR reads, yields one record per CDR3 protein. The sample lists about 410,000 distinct CDR3 sequences, around 15% seen once, with 7% to 7.5% in the top ten. Sequencing was done on a sample of blood, either unsorted or a sorted T cell fraction (not recorded which). The receptor source for this set is a human donor who was either an allogeneic HSCT recipient or a stem cell or donor lymphocyte infusion donor (not recorded which). It is not recorded whose cells these are; they may come from a transplant donor.

The table lists this clonotype with many counts. The chain uses TRBV7-7 and TRBJ2-1; D may be TRBD1 (6 bases). Germline CDR1 is SSHAT and CDR2 is FNYEAQ (reference sequence). Trimming pared 6 bases from V and 7 bases from J, leaving 13 bases between. This CDR3 is 13 amino acids long. The CDR3 here is CASSQGYLNEQFF. The CDR3 DNA is TGTGCCAGCAGTCAGGGGTATTTGAATGAGCAGTTCTTC.

The J gene is TRBJ1-5, the V gene TRBV5-1; 7 bases are a match to TRBD1. V was pared by 4 bases and J by 4 bases, with 14 bases of the junction left unmatched. The CDR3 sequence is 17 residues long. Germline CDR1 and CDR2: SGHRS and YFSETQ. CDR3 loop: CASSPYRTGVVNQPQHF. CDR3 nucleotide sequence: TGCGCCAGCAGCCCCTATCGGACAGGTGTGGTTAATCAGCCCCAGCATTTT.

In its sample, this clonotype was seen a few times. V usage is TRBV9 and J usage is TRBJ1-2; 7 bases are shared with TRBD1. Germline assignment: CDR1 SGDLS and CDR2 YYNGEE. CDR3 length equals 14 residues. V dropped 4 bases and J dropped 0; count of bases not matched to a gene: 3. This CDR3 reads CASSRGQSNYGYTF. CDR3 DNA: TGTGCCAGCAGCCGGGGACAGTCTAACTATGGCTACACCTTC.

The chain joins TRBV12-3 or TRBV12-4 to TRBJ2-1; TRBD2 agrees at 11 bases. The V gene end was trimmed by 7 bases and the J gene end by 4 bases; junction bases not matched to a gene: 6. The CDR3 contains 15 residues. The CDR3 nucleotides are TGTGCCAGCACCCTAGCGGGAGGTGGGTACAATGAGCAGTTCTTC. Translated: CASTLAGGGYNEQFF.

This clonotype occurred a few times. The rearrangement joins TRBV7-9 to TRBJ1-6; TRBD1 matches at 9 bases. V trimming: 5 bases; J trimming: 9 bases; junction bases outside the gene matches: 5. Germline loops: CDR1 SEHNR, CDR2 FQNEAQ (reference sequence). This CDR3 contains 14 residues. The CDR3 DNA follows: TGTGCCAGCAGCCAAGGGACAGGGTCTTCACCCCTCCACTTT. Translating gives CASSQGTGSSPLHF.

In its sample, this clonotype was seen many times. The CDR3 spells CASSQGPPSAQYF. CDR3 coding DNA: TGTGCCAGCAGCCAAGGGCCTCCCTCAGCGCAGTATTTT. The rearrangement uses TRBV7-2 and TRBJ2-3, with no clear D. CDR3 length: 13 residues. Germline loops: CDR1 SGHTA, CDR2 FQGNSA. The V and J ends lost 5 bases and 10 bases respectively, with 16 bases between them.

The chain employs TRBV2 and TRBJ2-4, with TRBD1 matching over 8 bases. J gave up 9 bases and V 6 bases, and 7 bases lay outside the gene matches. Germline CDR1 reads SNHLY; CDR2 reads FYNNEI. CDR3 length: 13 residues. The CDR3 nucleotides are TGTGCCAGCAGCCCCGGGACAGGCAGCATTCAGTACTTC. This codes for CASSPGTGSIQYF.

The gene calls are TRBV14 and TRBJ2-5, with 12 bases identical to TRBD2. The germline CDR1 and CDR2 sequences are SGHDN and FVKESK. The junction had 11 bases not matched to a gene; V was cut back by 4 bases and J by 5 bases. This CDR3 is 17 amino acids long. The CDR3 loop is CASSPRTSGVWGETQYF. The DNA for the CDR3 is TGTGCCAGCAGCCCTCGGACTAGCGGGGTCTGGGGGGAGACCCAGTACTTC.

This clonotype was observed a handful of times. The chain combines TRBV30 with TRBJ2-1; a weak D match, TRBD1 (5 bases). This CDR3 contains 15 residues. Trimming cost V 3 bases and J 3 bases, with 15 bases left between them. The germline V gene encodes CDR1 GTSNPN and CDR2 SVGIG (reference sequence). The CDR3 here is CAWSETVSNYNEQFF. CDR3 DNA sequence: TGTGCCTGGAGCGAGACAGTCTCCAACTACAATGAGCAGTTCTTC.

This clonotype was counted only a few times. This chain connects TRBV12-3 or TRBV12-4 to TRBJ2-1, with D possibly being TRBD2 (6 bases). V gave up 6 bases and J gave up 0 bases, with 15 bases separating them. The CDR3 sequence is 16 residues long. CDR3 residues: CASRHRGTFSYNEQFF. CDR3 sequence (DNA): TGTGCCAGCAGGCACCGTGGGACTTTCTCCTACAATGAGCAGTTCTTC.

The V call is TRBV10-3, the J call TRBJ2-2; D tentatively fits TRBD1 or TRBD2 (5 bases each). Per the germline V gene, CDR1 is ENHRY and CDR2 is SYGVKD. Trimming took 4 bases from V and 2 from J, leaving 11 bases between them. CDR3 size: 15 residues. CDR3 protein: CAISGRDPNTGELFF. DNA for the CDR3: TGTGCCATCAGTGGCCGGGACCCTAACACCGGGGAGCTGTTTTTT.

The chain employs TRBV6-2 or TRBV6-3 and TRBJ2-5; 7 nucleotides agree with TRBD1. This CDR3 contains 13 residues. CDR1 is MNHEY, CDR2 SVGEGT, per germline. The V and J ends lost 5 bases and 7 bases, in that order; junction bases with no gene match: 7. The CDR3 coding sequence is TGTGCCAGCAGTCATACAGGGGCGGCGACCCAGTACTTC. The encoded protein is CASSHTGAATQYF.

This clonotype was found a few times. The V and J genes are TRBV28 and TRBJ1-1; 7 bases map to TRBD1. CDR3 length: 16 residues. Germline V gene data show CDR1 as MDHEN and CDR2 as SYDVKM. Trimming cost V 3 bases and J 7 bases; bases outside gene matches: 14. CDR3 DNA sequence: TGTGCCAGCAGTTTGTCCCCTGGGAAGGACAGGCATGAAGCTTTCTTT. Translating it yields CASSLSPGKDRHEAFF.

This chain joins TRBV7-3 and TRBJ2-1; 8 bases are shared with TRBD1. Germline-derived CDR1 and CDR2 are SGHTA and FQGTGA. The CDR3 length is 15 residues. V trimming: 1 base; J trimming: 9 bases; junction bases outside the gene matches: 8. The CDR3 DNA is TGTGCCAGCAGCTTAAGGGGCAGGGGGCACGGTGAGCAGTTCTTC. Translating gives CASSLRGRGHGEQFF. Together with reference TRBV7-3 and TRBJ2-1, the CDR3 gives the full variable domain: GAGVSQTPSNKVTEKGKYVELRCDPISGHTALYWYRQSLGQGPEFLIYFQGTGAADDSGLPNDRFFAVRPEGSVSTLKIQRTERGDSAVYLCASSLRGRGHGEQFFGPGTRLTVL.

This sequence joins TRBV6-4 and TRBJ2-5; D is unclear. Trimming took 2 bases from V and 3 from J, leaving 10 bases between them. Germline values: CDR1 MRHNA, CDR2 SNTAGT. This CDR3 contains 14 residues. The CDR3 region is CASSDTRPKETQYF. CDR3 nucleotides: TGTGCCAGCAGTGACACCCGGCCGAAAGAGACCCAGTACTTC.

This clonotype was detected a few times. This chain connects TRBV3-1 to TRBJ2-1, with D perhaps TRBD2 (6 bases). V was clipped by 1 base and J by 9 bases, with 7 bases between them. Germline V gene sequence: CDR1 LGHDT, CDR2 YNNKEL (reference sequence). CDR3 length equals 12 residues. CDR3: CASSQGEVEQFF. The CDR3 DNA reads TGTGCCAGCAGCCAAGGGGAGGTTGAGCAGTTCTTC.

This clonotype occurred a few times. V and J are TRBV12-3 or TRBV12-4 and TRBJ2-3, with 7 bases identical to TRBD1. V shed 3 bases, J shed 0 bases, and the junction held 18 bases outside the gene matches. The CDR3 is 20 residues long. The CDR3 loop is CASSFRITLGQPTSTDTQYF. In DNA, the CDR3 is TGTGCCAGCAGTTTTCGGATTACCCTGGGACAGCCTACTAGCACAGATACGCAGTATTTT.

This rearrangement joins TRBV15 to TRBJ1-2; 8 bases map to TRBD1. Looked up from germline, CDR1 is LNHNV and CDR2 is YYDKDF (reference sequence). J gave up 1 base and V 0 bases, and 7 bases lay outside the gene matches. The CDR3 consists of 17 residues. CDR3 DNA: TGTGCCACCAGCAGAGACCCTCGGGACAGGATTAACTATGGCTACACCTTC. It is translated as CATSRDPRDRINYGYTF. Drawing the rest from reference TRBV15 and TRBJ1-2, the complete variable domain is DAMVIQNPRYQVTQFGKPVTLSCSQTLNHNVMYWYQQKSSQAPKLLFHYYDKDFNNEADTPDNFQSRRPNTSFCFLDIRSPGLGDTAMYLCATSRDPRDRINYGYTFGSGTRLTVV.